Sequencing of this T cell receptor (beta chain) was carried out in a study of cytomegalovirus exposure and HLA in healthy donors. Deletions cut 5 bases from V and 4 bases from J, with 11 bases between. The CDR3 runs 13 residues. CDR1 and CDR2 (germline): MNHEY, SVGAGI. This clone was detected only a few times. The study ran its PCR with 60 Vbeta and 13 Jbeta primers. Only in-frame clones appear in the TCRdb table, and some are missing; sequencing was by immunoSEQ multiplex PCR. The sample has approximately 190,000 clones, over 75% seen once. V and J are TRBV6-5 and TRBJ1-1; tentative D call: TRBD1 (5 bases). Sequencing was done on a sample of PBMCs. The sequence came from a man between 45 and 60 years old in good health and CMV-seronegative. The CDR3 coding sequence is TGTGCCAGCAGTCCGGGGGGAGGCACTGAAGCTTTCTTT. Translating gives CASSPGGGTEAFF.